The 9 T cell receptor beta chains in this list originate from one sample, sequenced in a study of blood T cell repertoires in COVID-19. TCRdb's copy holds only in-frame clones and misses some; the assay was immunoSEQ multiplex PCR. The data show 40,000 to 50,000 clones, with 88% seen just once and 4.5% to 5% held by the top ten. Specimen: peripheral blood. These receptors were obtained from a human donor in a cohort sampled during active COVID-19.

In its sample, this clone was seen once. The V call is TRBV27, the J call TRBJ2-7; TRBD2 aligns across 13 bases. V lost 4 bases, J lost 4 bases, and 4 bases stayed unmatched. Germline loops: CDR1 MNHEY, CDR2 SMNVEV (reference sequence). This CDR3 is built from 15 residues. CDR3 protein: CASSYRTSGRYEQYF. The CDR3 DNA follows: TGTGCCAGCAGTTACCGGACTAGCGGGAGATACGAGCAGTACTTC.

This chain connects TRBV23-1 to TRBJ2-5; D is perhaps TRBD1 (6 bases). TRBV23-1 is flagged as an ORF with uncertain function. The CDR3 totals 14 residues. V lost 4 bases to trimming and J lost 1 base, with 10 bases between them. Here the CDR3 reads CASSLEGGQETQYF. CDR3 nucleotide sequence: TGCGCCAGCAGTCTCGAAGGGGGCCAAGAGACCCAGTACTTC.

This chain uses TRBV27 with TRBJ2-3; 11 nucleotides agree with TRBD1. Germline CDR1 reads MNHEY; CDR2 reads SMNVEV (reference sequence). The CDR3 runs 15 residues. J gave up 4 bases and V 4 bases, and 4 bases lay outside the gene matches. CDR3 DNA: TGTGCCAGCAGTTCCCCGGGACAGGGGGCAGATACGCAGTATTTT. Translating gives CASSSPGQGADTQYF.

V usage is TRBV7-9 and J usage is TRBJ1-1; the D gene is possibly TRBD1 (5 bases). This CDR3 has 14 amino acids. The germline V gene has CDR1 SEHNR and CDR2 FQNEAQ (reference sequence). V was pared by 4 bases and J by 1 base, with 10 bases between. This CDR3 reads CASSSQDKNTEAFF. Here the CDR3 DNA reads TGTGCCAGCAGCTCACAGGACAAGAACACTGAAGCTTTCTTT.

This clone has just a few counts. The genes are TRBV6-9 and TRBJ1-5; TRBD1 aligns across 7 bases. Germline V CDR1 and CDR2: MNHGY, SVAAGI. The CDR3 spans 18 residues. J was trimmed by 4 bases and V by 2 bases; bases with no gene match: 14. The CDR3 loop is CASSYGQVGHRQNQPQHF. CDR3 coding DNA: TGTGCCAGCAGTTATGGACAGGTGGGGCATAGGCAGAATCAGCCCCAGCATTTT.

The chain joins TRBV5-1 to TRBJ1-1, with 8 bases that match TRBD1. Trimming took 5 bases from V and 1 from J; bases not matched to a gene: 7. The CDR3 covers 15 residues. CDR1 and CDR2 from the germline V gene are SGHRS and YFSETQ. CDR3 residues: CASRGGGTGNTEAFF. The CDR3 DNA sequence: TGCGCCAGCAGGGGAGGCGGGACAGGGAACACTGAAGCTTTCTTT.

The J gene is TRBJ2-7, the V gene TRBV18; the D gene is possibly TRBD2 (6 bases). The V gene's germline CDR1 is KGHSH and CDR2 LQKENI. The CDR3 sequence is 13 residues long. V lost 6 bases and J lost 6, with 15 bases in between. The CDR3 loop reads CASSPRRESEQYF. CDR3 nucleotide sequence: TGTGCCAGCTCGCCGAGGCGGGAATCCGAGCAGTACTTC. Drawing the rest from reference TRBV18 and TRBJ2-7, the complete variable domain is NAGVMQNPRHLVRRRGQEARLRCSPMKGHSHVYWYRQLPEEGLKFMVYLQKENIIDESGMPKERFSAEFPKEGPSILRIQQVVRGDSAAYFCASSPRRESEQYFGPGTRLTVT.

The genes are TRBV29-1 and TRBJ1-2, with D maybe TRBD1 (6 bases). The CDR3 length is 14 residues. CDR1 and CDR2 (germline): SQVTM, ANQGSEA. The V end lost 8 bases, the J end lost 5 bases, and 21 bases lay between the germline ends. CDR3 in DNA: TGCAGCACCCGGGACACGGCTGGGCGGTATGGCTACACCTTC. Translation: CSTRDTAGRYGYTF.

This chain joins TRBV30 and TRBJ2-1, with D possibly TRBD1 on 5 matching bases. Germline CDR1 GTSNPN, CDR2 SVGIG (reference sequence). The V and J ends lost 0 bases and 4 bases respectively, with 10 bases between them. The CDR3 sequence is 14 residues long. CDR3 sequence (DNA): TGTGCCTGGAGTGTTGGGGCAGAATACAATGAGCAGTTCTTC. It specifies CAWSVGAEYNEQFF.